This TCR beta chain was retrieved from a study of blood T cell repertoires in COVID-19. Study at large: Sites in the United States, Italy and Spain provided acute and convalescent COVID-19 samples. PBMCs, B-cell-depleted T cells, or T cells provided the cDNA or gDNA that made up the material.

In the study's own analysis: Estimates of nucleated cell counts were drawn from the amplification of reference gene primers. Measured with immunoSEQ multiplex PCR; TCRdb has only the in-frame clones, and not every one. Clone size and the V and J calls come from that table; the DNA yielded D and trimming. Among 160,000 or so clones listed, about 80% were seen once. Unmatched junction bases numbered 11, after V lost 6 bases and J lost 4 bases. Germline CDR1 and CDR2: SGHAT and FQNNGV. The CDR3 is 16 amino acids. The clonotype was recovered from a woman aged 80 or older with acute or convalescent COVID-19. The chain joins TRBV11-2 to TRBJ1-4; 7 bases are a match to TRBD1. The specimen was peripheral blood. CDR3 bases: TGTGCCAGCAGAACATGGACAGGAAAAATTAATGAAAAACTGTTTTTT. It specifies CASRTWTGKINEKLFF. Full variable domain (missing parts from reference TRBV11-2 and TRBJ1-4): EAGVAQSPRYKIIEKRQSVAFWCNPISGHATLYWYQQILGQGPKLLIQFQNNGVVDDSQLPKDRFSAERLKGVDSTLKIQPAKLEDSAVYLCASRTWTGKINEKLFFGSGTQLSVL.